This TCR beta chain was found in a study of T cell clonotyping in hematopoietic cell transplantation. Study-level information: Recipient samples before transplant were obtained post-cytoreduction. Findings and caveats of the study: Graft donor and pretransplant recipient Inverse Simpson Index values predicted broader posttransplant TCR diversity. Pathologically expanded recipient clonotypes increased progressively from day 30 to day 180 as diversity fell.

Trimming shortened V by 5 bases and J by 1 base, and 3 bases separated the two germline ends. Germline CDR1 reads DFQATT; CDR2 reads SNEGSKA (reference sequence). The CDR3 extends over 11 amino acids. With respect to this clone: The antigen is undetermined.

Sample time point: recipient sample about 28 days before transplant, after cytoreduction. The assay was immunoSEQ multiplex PCR, and TCRdb's table has in-frame clones only and misses some. The table has tens of thousands of clones, 85% seen once. This sequence joins TRBV20-1 and TRBJ2-1; D gene uncertain. The material sequenced was peripheral blood mononuclear cells, taken before stem cell transplant. This clonotype was obtained from a man in his 60s with acute myeloid leukemia. Some clones in this sample may be carry-over from other donors' samples. CDR3 in DNA: TGCAGTGCTGAGTCCTACAATGAGCAGTTCTTC. This codes for CSAESYNEQFF.